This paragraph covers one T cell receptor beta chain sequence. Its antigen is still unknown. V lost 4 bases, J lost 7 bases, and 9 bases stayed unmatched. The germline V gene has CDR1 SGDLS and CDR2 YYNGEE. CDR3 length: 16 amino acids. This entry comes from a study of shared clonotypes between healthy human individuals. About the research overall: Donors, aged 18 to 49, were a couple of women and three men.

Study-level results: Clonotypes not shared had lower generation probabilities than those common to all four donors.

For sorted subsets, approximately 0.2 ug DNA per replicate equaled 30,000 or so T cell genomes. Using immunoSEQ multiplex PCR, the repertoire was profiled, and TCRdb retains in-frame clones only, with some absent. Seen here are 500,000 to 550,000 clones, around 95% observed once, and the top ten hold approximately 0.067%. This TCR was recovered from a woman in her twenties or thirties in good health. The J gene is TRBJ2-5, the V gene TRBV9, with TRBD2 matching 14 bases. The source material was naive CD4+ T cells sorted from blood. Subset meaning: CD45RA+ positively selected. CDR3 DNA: TGTGCCAGCAGCCCGGGACTAGCGGGAGAATGGGGGACCCAGTACTTC. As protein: CASSPGLAGEWGTQYF. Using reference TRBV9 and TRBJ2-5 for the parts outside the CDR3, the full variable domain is DSGVTQTPKHLITATGQRVTLRCSPRSGDLSVYWYQQSLDQGLQFLIQYYNGEERAKGNILERFSAQQFPDLHSELNLSSLELGDSALYFCASSPGLAGEWGTQYFGPGTRLLVL.